This T cell receptor beta chain was captured by sequencing in a study of cytomegalovirus exposure and HLA in healthy donors. Overall study results and limits: Reportedly, HLA-A and HLA-B alleles of most subjects were accurately predicted from TCR beta.

On this clone itself: Its target is unknown.

Samples came from healthy bone marrow donors. PCR employed 60 Vbeta and 13 Jbeta primers. Repertoires were generated with immunoSEQ multiplex PCR, while TCRdb's copy carries only in-frame clones and drops some. The sample yields under 90,000 clones, 85% to 90% seen once. Material: PBMCs. The clonotype originates from a man between 18 and 35 years old in good health and CMV-seronegative.

The CDR3 protein is CASSLLGGGGTEAFF. CDR3 coding DNA: TGTGCCAGCAGCTTACTCGGGGGCGGGGGAACTGAAGCTTTCTTT. The chain links TRBV7-3 to TRBJ1-1; maybe TRBD1 (6 bases). V lost 2 bases and J lost 5, with 15 bases in between. The CDR3 has 15 residues. Germline V gives CDR1 SGHTA, CDR2 FQGTGA.